This note documents a single TCR beta chain sequence. This entry comes from a study of CD8 T cells in Susac syndrome. When the RNA was reverse transcribed, random hexamers were used with an input of about 0.45 to 1 ug. TCRdb re-analysed the immunoSEQ multiplex PCR reads in MiXCR, keeping a single row per CDR3 protein. Of some 94,000 distinct CDR3 sequences listed, 90% to 95% are singletons. Looked up from germline, CDR1 is DFQATT and CDR2 is SNEGSKA (reference sequence). The CDR3 is 15 amino acids. V was clipped by 0 bases and J by 7 bases; unmatched bases: 7. Sequencing of TCR beta covered CD8+ and CD4+ T cells obtained from blood. Susac syndrome patients met recently defined diagnostic criteria for definite or probable disease.

Sequenced: CD4+ T cells from PBMCs. The sequence derives from a human donor with Susac syndrome. The chain couples TRBV20-1 to TRBJ2-4; 9 bases fit TRBD2. This CDR3 reads CSARDWASGVNIQYF. The DNA of the CDR3 is TGCAGTGCTAGAGATTGGGCTAGCGGGGTGAACATTCAGTACTTC.